The rows below give T cell receptor beta chains drawn from one sample of a study of CD8 T cells in ankylosing spondylitis. TCRdb processed the 5' RACE reads anew with MiXCR; each CDR3 protein has one entry. The table has 230,000 or so distinct CDR3 sequences, roughly 18% seen once. Material for sequencing was blood, either unsorted or a sorted T cell fraction (not recorded which). These TCRs come from a male donor with ankylosing spondylitis or in good health (not recorded which). Both conserved end residues are part of each CDR3. The order of the fields is V gene, D gene, CDR3 length, clone size, J gene, CDR3 protein, CDR3 DNA. A D gene is named only where the DNA matches it firmly. Only part of the rows carry a size: once, few, many, or a class if the clone is expanded.

V gene: TRBV12-3/TRBV12-4
D gene: .
CDR3 length: 14
clone size: .
J gene: TRBJ2-7
CDR3 protein: CASSSGTFGYEQYF
CDR3 DNA: TGTGCCAGCAGTTCCGGGACTTTTGGCTACGAGCAGTACTTC

V gene: TRBV27
D gene: .
CDR3 length: 15
clone size: few
J gene: TRBJ1-5
CDR3 protein: CASSLVGLGNQPQHF
CDR3 DNA: TGTGCCAGCAGTTTGGTAGGTTTGGGCAATCAGCCCCAGCATTTT

V gene: TRBV5-1
D gene: TRBD2
CDR3 length: 20
clone size: few
J gene: TRBJ2-2
CDR3 protein: CASSLLGTGTSGKNTGELFF
CDR3 DNA: TGCGCCAGCAGCTTGCTAGGGACCGGGACTAGCGGGAAGAACACCGGGGAGCTGTTTTTT

V gene: TRBV5-1
D gene: .
CDR3 length: 15
clone size: .
J gene: TRBJ2-3
CDR3 protein: CASNRGRGPTDTQYF
CDR3 DNA: TGCGCCAGCAACCGTGGTCGGGGACCCACAGATACGCAGTATTTT

V gene: TRBV12-3/TRBV12-4
D gene: TRBD1
CDR3 length: 15
clone size: few
J gene: TRBJ1-5
CDR3 protein: CASSPFGGGSQPQHF
CDR3 DNA: TGTGCCAGCAGCCCGTTTGGAGGGGGCAGTCAGCCCCAGCATTTT

V gene: TRBV6-5
D gene: .
CDR3 length: 13
clone size: few
J gene: TRBJ2-7
CDR3 protein: CASSYSSAYEQYF
CDR3 DNA: TGTGCCAGCAGTTACTCGAGTGCCTACGAGCAGTACTTC

V gene: TRBV7-8
D gene: TRBD2
CDR3 length: 16
clone size: few
J gene: TRBJ2-1
CDR3 protein: CASSLAVAGAVNEQFF
CDR3 DNA: TGTGCCAGCAGCTTAGCAGTGGCGGGAGCAGTGAATGAGCAGTTCTTC

V gene: TRBV29-1
D gene: .
CDR3 length: 12
clone size: .
J gene: TRBJ2-7
CDR3 protein: CSVEVPDAEQYF
CDR3 DNA: TGCAGCGTTGAAGTCCCTGATGCCGAGCAGTACTTC

V gene: TRBV7-7
D gene: .
CDR3 length: 15
clone size: .
J gene: TRBJ2-5
CDR3 protein: CASSLADTNQETQYF
CDR3 DNA: TGTGCTAGCAGCTTAGCCGACACGAACCAAGAGACCCAGTACTTC

V gene: TRBV29-1
D gene: TRBD1
CDR3 length: 15
clone size: few
J gene: TRBJ1-2
CDR3 protein: CSVFPGTEILYGYTF
CDR3 DNA: TGCAGCGTTTTCCCCGGGACAGAGATCCTCTATGGCTACACCTTC

V gene: TRBV10-3
D gene: TRBD1
CDR3 length: 15
clone size: .
J gene: TRBJ2-1
CDR3 protein: CATSFGQGAGHEQFF
CDR3 DNA: TGTGCCACCTCCTTTGGGCAGGGGGCTGGCCATGAGCAGTTCTTC

V gene: TRBV6-2/TRBV6-3
D gene: .
CDR3 length: 14
clone size: many
J gene: TRBJ2-7
CDR3 protein: CASSPGHNPYEQYF
CDR3 DNA: TGTGCCAGCAGTCCGGGACATAACCCCTACGAGCAGTACTTC

V gene: TRBV5-1
D gene: .
CDR3 length: 15
clone size: .
J gene: TRBJ1-6
CDR3 protein: CASSPEGTGNSPLHF
CDR3 DNA: TGCGCCAGCAGCCCCGAGGGAACCGGTAATTCACCCCTCCACTTT

V gene: TRBV19
D gene: .
CDR3 length: 15
clone size: many
J gene: TRBJ2-7
CDR3 protein: CASSIGAGSSYEQYF
CDR3 DNA: TGTGCCAGTAGTATCGGGGCAGGGAGCTCCTACGAGCAGTACTTC

V gene: TRBV9
D gene: .
CDR3 length: 16
clone size: few
J gene: TRBJ1-4
CDR3 protein: CASSVEMGFSSEKLFF
CDR3 DNA: TGTGCCAGCAGCGTAGAAATGGGTTTTAGTAGTGAAAAACTGTTTTTT

V gene: TRBV11-2
D gene: .
CDR3 length: 11
clone size: many
J gene: TRBJ2-7
CDR3 protein: CASSLVDEQYF
CDR3 DNA: TGTGCCAGCAGCTTAGTTGACGAGCAGTACTTC

V gene: TRBV13
D gene: .
CDR3 length: 16
clone size: many
J gene: TRBJ2-6
CDR3 protein: CASSSMSFSGANVLTF
CDR3 DNA: TGTGCCAGCAGCTCCATGTCGTTCTCTGGGGCCAACGTCCTGACTTTC

V gene: TRBV29-1
D gene: .
CDR3 length: 11
clone size: .
J gene: TRBJ2-7
CDR3 protein: CSVDGGYEQYF
CDR3 DNA: TGCAGCGTTGACGGGGGCTACGAGCAGTACTTC

V gene: TRBV6-2/TRBV6-3
D gene: .
CDR3 length: 13
clone size: .
J gene: TRBJ2-7
CDR3 protein: CASSYSSTYEQYF
CDR3 DNA: TGTGCCAGCAGTTACTCTTCGACCTACGAGCAGTACTTC

V gene: TRBV28
D gene: TRBD2
CDR3 length: 14
clone size: few
J gene: TRBJ2-7
CDR3 protein: CASSPRLATYEQYF
CDR3 DNA: TGTGCCAGCAGTCCCCGACTAGCTACCTACGAGCAGTACTTC

V gene: TRBV4-1
D gene: TRBD1
CDR3 length: 17
clone size: .
J gene: TRBJ1-4
CDR3 protein: CASSQGSYGQGHEKLFF
CDR3 DNA: TGCGCCAGCAGCCAAGGTTCCTACGGACAGGGGCATGAAAAACTGTTTTTT

V gene: TRBV9
D gene: TRBD1
CDR3 length: 15
clone size: few
J gene: TRBJ1-4
CDR3 protein: CASSPRDRLDEKLFF
CDR3 DNA: TGTGCCAGCAGCCCCCGGGACAGACTGGACGAAAAACTGTTTTTT

V gene: TRBV7-8
D gene: TRBD1
CDR3 length: 13
clone size: many
J gene: TRBJ2-4
CDR3 protein: CASSSQGLDIQYF
CDR3 DNA: TGTGCCAGCAGCTCACAGGGGCTAGACATTCAGTACTTC

V gene: TRBV6-5
D gene: .
CDR3 length: 16
clone size: .
J gene: TRBJ2-5
CDR3 protein: CASSYEPTRGQETQYF
CDR3 DNA: TGTGCCAGCAGTTACGAACCAACAAGGGGGCAAGAGACCCAGTACTTC

V gene: TRBV11-2
D gene: .
CDR3 length: 14
clone size: many
J gene: TRBJ2-1
CDR3 protein: CASSEPGPSNEQFF
CDR3 DNA: TGTGCCAGCAGCGAGCCGGGCCCTTCGAATGAGCAGTTCTTC

V gene: TRBV4-3
D gene: TRBD2
CDR3 length: 16
clone size: few
J gene: TRBJ2-5
CDR3 protein: CASSQSTSGVLETQYF
CDR3 DNA: TGCGCCAGCAGCCAGTCGACTAGCGGGGTGTTAGAGACCCAGTACTTC

V gene: TRBV6-6
D gene: .
CDR3 length: 13
clone size: many
J gene: TRBJ2-7
CDR3 protein: CASTSGRAYEQYF
CDR3 DNA: TGTGCCAGCACTTCCGGGAGAGCCTACGAGCAGTACTTC

V gene: TRBV5-5
D gene: .
CDR3 length: 15
clone size: .
J gene: TRBJ1-1
CDR3 protein: CASSLDLPRILLAFF
CDR3 DNA: TGTGCCAGCAGCTTGGACCTTCCCAGGATACTCCTAGCTTTCTTT

V gene: TRBV27
D gene: .
CDR3 length: 14
clone size: .
J gene: TRBJ2-7
CDR3 protein: CASSSGDPSDEQYF
CDR3 DNA: TGTGCCAGCAGTTCCGGGGACCCGAGCGACGAGCAGTACTTC

V gene: TRBV27
D gene: .
CDR3 length: 15
clone size: few
J gene: TRBJ2-1
CDR3 protein: CASTFSGGGHNEQFF
CDR3 DNA: TGTGCCAGTACCTTTAGCGGCGGCGGACACAATGAGCAGTTCTTC

V gene: TRBV29-1
D gene: .
CDR3 length: 14
clone size: few
J gene: TRBJ2-2
CDR3 protein: CSVLGQTNTGELFF
CDR3 DNA: TGCAGCGTCTTGGGACAAACGAACACCGGGGAGCTGTTTTTT

V gene: TRBV7-2
D gene: .
CDR3 length: 13
clone size: .
J gene: TRBJ1-6
CDR3 protein: CASSRGFGTPLHF
CDR3 DNA: TGTGCCAGCAGCAGGGGATTCGGGACACCCCTCCACTTT

V gene: TRBV7-9
D gene: TRBD1
CDR3 length: 15
clone size: few
J gene: TRBJ2-3
CDR3 protein: CASSLGQGIADTQYF
CDR3 DNA: TGTGCCAGCAGCTTGGGACAGGGGATCGCAGATACGCAGTATTTT

V gene: TRBV7-9
D gene: .
CDR3 length: 16
clone size: few
J gene: TRBJ2-1
CDR3 protein: CASSSGGAFSYNEQFF
CDR3 DNA: TGTGCCAGCAGCTCAGGAGGGGCGTTCTCCTACAATGAGCAGTTCTTC

V gene: TRBV20-1
D gene: TRBD2
CDR3 length: 13
clone size: many
J gene: TRBJ2-1
CDR3 protein: CSARLAEYNEQFF
CDR3 DNA: TGCAGTGCTAGACTAGCGGAGTACAATGAGCAGTTCTTC

V gene: TRBV28
D gene: .
CDR3 length: 15
clone size: .
J gene: TRBJ2-1
CDR3 protein: CASSLGAAVYNEQFF
CDR3 DNA: TGTGCCAGCAGTTTAGGGGCGGCTGTCTACAATGAGCAGTTCTTC

V gene: TRBV9
D gene: .
CDR3 length: 15
clone size: .
J gene: TRBJ2-3
CDR3 protein: CASSVEGSAVDTQYF
CDR3 DNA: TGTGCCAGCAGCGTAGAAGGTAGCGCGGTAGATACGCAGTATTTT